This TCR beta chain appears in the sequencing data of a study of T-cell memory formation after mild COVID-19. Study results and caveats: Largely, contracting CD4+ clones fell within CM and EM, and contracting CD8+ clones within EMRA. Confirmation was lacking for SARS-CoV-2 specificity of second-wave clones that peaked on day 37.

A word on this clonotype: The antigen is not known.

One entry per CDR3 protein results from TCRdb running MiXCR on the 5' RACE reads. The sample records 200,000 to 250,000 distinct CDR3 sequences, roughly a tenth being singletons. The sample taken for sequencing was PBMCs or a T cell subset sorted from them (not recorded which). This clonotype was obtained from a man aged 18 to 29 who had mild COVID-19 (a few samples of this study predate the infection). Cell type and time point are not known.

DNA for the CDR3: TGTGCCTGGGAGGGACTGACCTACGAGCAGTACTTC. It is translated as CAWEGLTYEQYF. J is TRBJ2-7 and V is TRBV30; a possible D gene is TRBD2 (6 bases). Trimming took 5 bases from V and 2 from J, leaving 10 bases between them. The germline V gene encodes CDR1 GTSNPN and CDR2 SVGIG (reference sequence). The CDR3 extends over 12 amino acids.